The rows below give T cell receptor beta chains drawn from one sample of a study of cytotoxic CD8 clonotypes in ibrutinib-treated CLL. Produced via immunoSEQ multiplex PCR; TCRdb's table is partial and in-frame only. The sample contains 15,000 to 20,000 clones, approximately 81% of which appear only once. This specimen was PBMCs, taken before ibrutinib treatment. The receptors come from a human donor with chronic lymphocytic leukemia. CDR3s include the opening cysteine and the closing phenylalanine or tryptophan. D genes are given only for firm matches. Clone size is shown for a subset of rows, as once, few, many or a class of expanded clone.

CDR3: CSVGVWGDTEGYTF; DNA: TGCAGCGTTGGCGTATGGGGGGATACGGAAGGCTACACCTTC; J: TRBJ1-2; length: 14; D: .; V: TRBV29-1; size: .
CDR3: CASSGDGQGRQYF; DNA: TGTGCCAGCAGTGGAGACGGCCAGGGACGGCAGTACTTC; J: TRBJ2-7; length: 13; D: .; V: TRBV6-5; size: .
CDR3: CASSPVMSGELFF; DNA: TGCGCCAGTTCTCCTGTAATGTCCGGGGAGCTGTTTTTT; J: TRBJ2-2; length: 13; D: .; V: TRBV10-1; size: .
CDR3: CAISDQGQVNTEAFF; DNA: TGTGCCATCAGTGACCAGGGACAGGTGAACACTGAAGCTTTCTTT; J: TRBJ1-1; length: 15; D: TRBD1; V: TRBV10-3; size: .
CDR3: CASSLPTGTGAFF; DNA: TGTGCCAGCAGCTTACCGACCGGGACCGGGGCTTTCTTC; J: TRBJ2-7; length: 13; D: .; V: TRBV7-8; size: few
CDR3: CASSFPAALSGTEAFF; DNA: TGTGCCAGCAGCTTTCCTGCAGCCTTATCGGGAACTGAAGCTTTCTTT; J: TRBJ1-1; length: 16; D: .; V: TRBV11-3; size: .
CDR3: CASSPGQGANTEAFF; DNA: TGCGCCAGCAGCCCGGGACAGGGGGCGAACACTGAAGCTTTCTTT; J: TRBJ1-1; length: 15; D: TRBD1; V: TRBV5-1; size: .
CDR3: CASSSGLAGGAKNIQYF; DNA: TGTGCCAGCAGCTCGGGACTAGCGGGGGGAGCCAAAAACATTCAGTACTTC; J: TRBJ2-4; length: 17; D: TRBD2; V: TRBV7-9; size: .
CDR3: CASRTIRRNPEAFF; DNA: TGTGCCAGCAGAACTATCAGGAGGAACCCTGAAGCTTTCTTT; J: TRBJ1-1; length: 14; D: .; V: TRBV6-5; size: .
CDR3: CASRGTRNEQFF; DNA: TGTGCCAGCAGAGGTACCCGCAATGAGCAGTTCTTC; J: TRBJ2-1; length: 12; D: .; V: TRBV7-9; size: .
CDR3: CASSLGHSNQPQHF; DNA: TGTGCCAGCAGCTTAGGACATAGCAATCAGCCCCAGCATTTT; J: TRBJ1-5; length: 14; D: .; V: TRBV7-8; size: .
CDR3: CATSRETGLSEQYF; DNA: TGTGCCACCAGCAGAGAGACAGGTCTTTCCGAGCAGTACTTC; J: TRBJ2-7; length: 14; D: .; V: TRBV15; size: once
CDR3: CAISELAGGRSGGDIQYF; DNA: TGTGCCATCAGTGAGCTAGCGGGGGGGCGTTCCGGCGGTGACATTCAGTACTTC; J: TRBJ2-4; length: 18; D: TRBD2; V: TRBV10-3; size: few
CDR3: CASSEAGRSGNTIYF; DNA: TGCGCCAGCAGTGAGGCGGGCCGCTCTGGAAACACCATATATTTT; J: TRBJ1-3; length: 15; D: .; V: TRBV10-2; size: .
CDR3: CASSDSVEGSTDTQYF; DNA: TGTGCCAGCAGTGACTCGGTTGAGGGCAGCACAGATACGCAGTATTTT; J: TRBJ2-3; length: 16; D: .; V: TRBV6-4; size: .
CDR3: CASSQGTGLSYGYTF; DNA: TGCGCCAGCAGCCAAGGAACAGGGCTTAGCTATGGCTACACCTTC; J: TRBJ1-2; length: 15; D: .; V: TRBV4-3; size: .
CDR3: CASSPDLGGHSYGYTF; DNA: TGTGCCAGCAGTCCGGATTTAGGGGGTCACTCCTATGGCTACACCTTC; J: TRBJ1-2; length: 16; D: .; V: TRBV28; size: .
CDR3: CASSSQSALRQETQYF; DNA: TGTGCCAGCAGTTCGCAATCGGCCCTCCGGCAAGAGACCCAGTACTTC; J: TRBJ2-5; length: 16; D: .; V: TRBV27; size: .
CDR3: CASSHRRTGGNEQFF; DNA: TGTGCCAGCAGCCACCGCAGGACAGGGGGCAATGAGCAGTTCTTC; J: TRBJ2-1; length: 15; D: TRBD1; V: TRBV7-8; size: once
CDR3: CASSGPLAGRQDTQYF; DNA: TGTGCCAGCAGCGGTCCGCTAGCCGGGAGACAAGATACGCAGTATTTT; J: TRBJ2-3; length: 16; D: .; V: TRBV7-8; size: .
CDR3: CASSSVAGQRYQTQYF; DNA: TGTGCCAGCAGCTCCGTGGCGGGACAAAGATATCAGACCCAGTACTTC; J: TRBJ2-5; length: 16; D: .; V: TRBV7-9; size: .
CDR3: CASSLIGQGLSYNEQFF; DNA: TGTGCCAGCAGCTTAATTGGACAGGGGCTCTCCTACAATGAGCAGTTCTTC; J: TRBJ2-1; length: 17; D: TRBD1; V: TRBV7-2; size: .
CDR3: CASSPGLAGGPDTQYF; DNA: TGTGCCAGCTCACCGGGACTAGCGGGGGGGCCAGATACGCAGTATTTT; J: TRBJ2-3; length: 16; D: TRBD2; V: TRBV18; size: .
CDR3: CASSSGSNTGELFF; DNA: TGTGCCAGCAGCTCTGGCAGTAACACCGGGGAGCTGTTTTTT; J: TRBJ2-2; length: 14; D: .; V: TRBV5-4; size: .
CDR3: CASYRGSSYNSPLHF; DNA: TGTGCCAGCTACAGGGGGAGCTCCTATAATTCACCCCTCCACTTT; J: TRBJ1-6; length: 15; D: TRBD1; V: TRBV28; size: .
CDR3: CASSRTGINQPQHF; DNA: TGTGCCAGCAGTCGGACAGGAATTAATCAGCCCCAGCATTTT; J: TRBJ1-5; length: 14; D: TRBD1; V: TRBV6-5; size: .
CDR3: CASSLDRVQSPLHF; DNA: TGTGCCAGCAGCTTGGACAGGGTCCAGTCACCCCTCCACTTT; J: TRBJ1-6; length: 14; D: .; V: TRBV5-4; size: .
CDR3: CASADRLNTEAFF; DNA: TGTGCCAGTGCAGATCGCCTGAACACTGAAGCTTTCTTT; J: TRBJ1-1; length: 13; D: .; V: TRBV19; size: .
CDR3: CASSFVREPNEKLFF; DNA: TGTGCCAGCAGCTTTGTGAGGGAGCCTAATGAAAAACTGTTTTTT; J: TRBJ1-4; length: 15; D: .; V: TRBV11-2; size: .
CDR3: CATGTQGTTGELFF; DNA: TGTGCCACAGGGACTCAGGGGACCACCGGGGAGCTGTTTTTT; J: TRBJ2-2; length: 14; D: .; V: TRBV10-3; size: .